A selection of T cell receptor beta chains follows, all from one sample in a study of shared clonotypes between healthy human individuals. TCRdb's table, derived via immunoSEQ multiplex PCR, lists solely in-frame clones and lacks some. Here the sample spans about 730,000 clones, 55% to 80% being singletons. The sequenced sample consisted of memory CD4+ T cells sorted from blood. The receptor set was obtained from a woman in her twenties or thirties in good health. Each CDR3 is given with its conserved first and last residue. The D gene is left open where the match is weak. Clone sizes are given selectively: once, few, many, or a class where the clone is expanded.

>NA|TRBJ2-7|TRBV19|NA
CASSIESARLYEQYF
TGTGCCAGTAGTATAGAATCAGCTCGTCTCTACGAGCAGTACTTC
>few|TRBJ2-5|TRBV10-2|NA
CASLRGGEETQYF
TGCGCCAGCCTGAGGGGGGGGGAAGAGACCCAGTACTTC
>NA|TRBJ1-1|TRBV9|NA
CASSAREFGGTEAFF
TGTGCCAGCAGCGCCCGGGAATTCGGGGGCACTGAAGCTTTCTTT
>NA|TRBJ2-1|TRBV30|TRBD2
CAWSKGLAGDNEQFF
TGTGCCTGGAGTAAGGGACTAGCGGGAGACAATGAGCAGTTCTTC
>NA|TRBJ2-5|TRBV2|NA
CASTANSQETQYF
TGTGCCAGCACGGCAAATTCACAAGAGACCCAGTACTTC
>NA|TRBJ2-6|TRBV6-5|NA
CASRQGHSGANVLTF
TGTGCCAGCAGGCAGGGGCACTCTGGGGCCAACGTCCTGACTTTC
>NA|TRBJ1-1|TRBV5-1|TRBD1
CASSSGQVGRLNTEAFF
TGCGCCAGCAGCTCGGGACAGGTAGGTCGTCTGAACACTGAAGCTTTCTTT
>NA|TRBJ2-1|TRBV9|NA
CASSLHSGRSYNEQFF
TGTGCCAGCAGCCTCCACAGCGGGCGCTCCTACAATGAGCAGTTCTTC
>few|TRBJ2-3|TRBV6-5|NA
CASTRAAGGTDTQYF
TGTGCCAGCACCCGAGCGGCAGGGGGCACAGATACGCAGTATTTT
>many|TRBJ2-5|TRBV19|NA
CASSIGYSEAQYF
TGTGCCAGTAGTATTGGATACTCAGAGGCCCAGTACTTC
>NA|TRBJ2-5|TRBV6-1|NA
CASMRGRPSQETQYF
TGTGCCAGCATGAGGGGGAGGCCGAGCCAAGAGACCCAGTACTTC
>NA|TRBJ2-7|TRBV7-9|NA
CASSLLTDYEQYF
TGTGCCAGCAGCTTATTGACAGACTACGAGCAGTACTTC
>NA|TRBJ2-5|TRBV19|NA
CASSIRQEETQYF
TGTGCCAGTAGTATCCGCCAAGAAGAGACCCAGTACTTC
>NA|TRBJ1-3|TRBV14|NA
CASSRREGANSGNTIYF
TGTGCCAGCAGCCGGAGGGAGGGTGCTAACTCTGGAAACACCATATATTTT
>NA|TRBJ2-3|TRBV7-2|NA
CASSRYTDTQYF
TGTGCCAGCAGCCGTTACACAGATACGCAGTATTTT
>NA|TRBJ1-4|TRBV2|NA
CASSPGTTYEKLFF
TGTGCCAGCTCCCCCGGGACAACATATGAAAAACTGTTTTTT
>NA|TRBJ1-1|TRBV6-6|NA
CASSKPENTEAFF
TGTGCCAGCAGTAAACCGGAGAACACTGAAGCTTTCTTT
>NA|TRBJ2-1|TRBV11-3|TRBD2
CASSLDTGLADNEQFF
TGTGCCAGCAGCTTAGACACGGGACTAGCGGACAATGAGCAGTTCTTC
>NA|TRBJ2-7|TRBV5-1|TRBD2
CASSLQGGRGSYEQYF
TGCGCCAGCAGCTTGCAAGGCGGGAGAGGCTCCTACGAGCAGTACTTC
>many|TRBJ1-2|TRBV20-1|NA
CSAARGPGYTF
TGCAGTGCCGCGAGGGGCCCAGGCTACACCTTC
>NA|TRBJ1-5|TRBV29-1|NA
CSVVQGRDQPQHF
TGCAGCGTTGTACAGGGCCGTGATCAGCCCCAGCATTTT
>once|TRBJ2-5|TRBV9|TRBD1
CASSVEGATLSRTQYF
TGTGCCAGCAGCGTAGAGGGGGCGACCCTCTCGCGGACCCAGTACTTC
>NA|TRBJ1-2|TRBV6-1|NA
CASSLFRAPPNF
TGTGCCAGCAGCCTCTTCCGGGCGCCACCAAACTTC
>NA|TRBJ2-7|TRBV13|TRBD1
CASSPNRGRGEQYF
TGTGCCAGCAGCCCAAACAGGGGGCGCGGCGAGCAGTACTTC
>once|TRBJ1-1|TRBV6-1|TRBD1
CASSAGQANTEAFF
TGTGCCAGCAGTGCCGGACAGGCGAACACTGAAGCTTTCTTT
>NA|TRBJ1-1|TRBV5-3|NA
CARHLGGNVLKAFF
TGTGCCAGACACCTCGGGGGGAACGTCCTGAAAGCTTTCTTT
>NA|TRBJ2-5|TRBV7-9|NA
CASRRPAGETQYF
TGTGCCAGCCGACGCCCAGCGGGAGAGACCCAGTACTTC
>NA|TRBJ2-3|TRBV30|NA
CAWRGGAADTQYF
TGTGCCTGGAGAGGTGGCGCGGCAGATACGCAGTATTTT
>NA|TRBJ2-7|TRBV30|NA
CAWNFQTEYEQYF
TGTGCCTGGAACTTCCAGACAGAGTACGAGCAGTACTTC
>few|TRBJ2-3|TRBV30|NA
CAWSDGGDTQYF
TGTGCCTGGAGTGATGGGGGAGATACGCAGTATTTT
>NA|TRBJ2-7|TRBV11-2|TRBD1
CASSVIQGAGVVYEQYF
TGTGCCAGCAGCGTGATACAGGGGGCGGGGGTCGTCTACGAGCAGTACTTC
>NA|TRBJ2-2|TRBV28|NA
CASSLDVGELFF
TGTGCCAGCAGTCTGGACGTCGGGGAGCTGTTTTTT
>many|TRBJ1-5|TRBV19|NA
CASSILSRGMDQPQHF
TGTGCCAGTAGTATTCTGTCGCGGGGTATGGATCAGCCCCAGCATTTT
>NA|TRBJ2-2|TRBV28|NA
CASSPQGRGYTGELFF
TGTGCCAGCAGCCCTCAGGGGAGGGGGTACACCGGGGAGCTGTTTTTT
>NA|TRBJ2-2|TRBV5-4|TRBD2
CASSPAGGPMVYTGELFF
TGTGCCAGCAGCCCAGCGGGAGGGCCTATGGTGTACACCGGGGAGCTGTTTTTT
>few|TRBJ2-3|TRBV30|NA
CAWNRGTDTQYF
TGTGCCTGGAACCGGGGCACAGATACGCAGTATTTT
>NA|TRBJ2-7|TRBV27|TRBD1
CASSSPLGTGSYEQYF
TGTGCCAGCAGTTCCCCCCTGGGGACAGGGTCCTACGAGCAGTACTTC
>NA|TRBJ2-3|TRBV9|NA
CASSVAETDTQYF
TGTGCCAGCAGCGTAGCAGAGACAGATACGCAGTATTTT
>NA|TRBJ2-2|TRBV2|TRBD2
CASSGLAGITGELFF
TGTGCCAGCAGTGGACTAGCGGGAATCACCGGGGAGCTGTTTTTT
>once|TRBJ2-1|TRBV15|NA
CATSRGDGVYNEQFF
TGTGCCACCAGCAGAGGAGACGGGGTCTACAATGAGCAGTTCTTC
>NA|TRBJ1-5|TRBV4-1|TRBD1
CASSQHRTGQGTQPQHF
TGCGCCAGCAGCCAACACCGAACAGGACAGGGGACGCAGCCCCAGCATTTT
>NA|TRBJ1-2|TRBV6-5|NA
CASSYRPQDYGYTF
TGTGCCAGCAGTTACAGGCCGCAGGACTATGGCTACACCTTC
>NA|TRBJ1-2|TRBV10-3|TRBD1
CAISRQGSQGGYTF
TGTGCCATCAGTAGACAGGGGTCCCAGGGTGGCTACACCTTC
>NA|TRBJ1-4|TRBV27|TRBD1
CASSPGTGFNEKLFF
TGTGCCAGCAGCCCTGGGACAGGGTTTAATGAAAAACTGTTTTTT
>NA|TRBJ2-1|TRBV2|NA
CASSEQGSNRGNEQFF
TGTGCCAGCAGTGAACAAGGGAGTAATAGAGGCAATGAGCAGTTCTTC
>few|TRBJ1-5|TRBV29-1|NA
CSVEDRKGYHF
TGCAGCGTTGAAGATCGGAAAGGGTACCATTTT
>NA|TRBJ1-2|TRBV5-6|NA
CASSPLQLPNYGYTF
TGTGCCAGCAGCCCGTTACAGCTCCCTAACTATGGCTACACCTTC
>few|TRBJ1-1|TRBV11-3|NA
CASSSATWTEAFF
TGTGCCAGCAGCTCGGCTACGTGGACTGAAGCTTTCTTT
>NA|TRBJ2-1|TRBV5-1|TRBD2
CASSSGTSGIYNEQFF
TGCGCCAGCAGCTCGGGGACTAGCGGGATTTACAATGAGCAGTTCTTC
>NA|TRBJ2-1|TRBV10-3|NA
CAISESMLTGAHEQFF
TGTGCCATCAGTGAGTCGATGCTAACGGGAGCACATGAGCAGTTCTTC
>few|TRBJ2-2|TRBV5-1|TRBD2
CASSLGRGSGFTGELFF
TGCGCCAGCAGCTTGGGTCGGGGTAGCGGGTTCACCGGGGAGCTGTTTTTT
>medium-sized|TRBJ2-7|TRBV7-2|NA
CASSPYIEEQYF
TGTGCCAGCAGCCCCTACATTGAGGAGCAGTACTTC
>NA|TRBJ2-3|TRBV27|TRBD1
CASSFPNGQAVGTDTQYF
TGTGCCAGCAGTTTTCCTAACGGACAGGCCGTTGGCACAGATACGCAGTATTTT
>once|TRBJ2-3|TRBV5-1|TRBD2
CASSSGEGTQYF
TGCGCCAGCAGCTCCGGGGAGGGTACGCAGTATTTT
>NA|TRBJ2-2|TRBV5-1|TRBD2
CASSLGLAANTGELFF
TGCGCCAGCAGCTTGGGGCTAGCGGCGAACACCGGGGAGCTGTTTTTT